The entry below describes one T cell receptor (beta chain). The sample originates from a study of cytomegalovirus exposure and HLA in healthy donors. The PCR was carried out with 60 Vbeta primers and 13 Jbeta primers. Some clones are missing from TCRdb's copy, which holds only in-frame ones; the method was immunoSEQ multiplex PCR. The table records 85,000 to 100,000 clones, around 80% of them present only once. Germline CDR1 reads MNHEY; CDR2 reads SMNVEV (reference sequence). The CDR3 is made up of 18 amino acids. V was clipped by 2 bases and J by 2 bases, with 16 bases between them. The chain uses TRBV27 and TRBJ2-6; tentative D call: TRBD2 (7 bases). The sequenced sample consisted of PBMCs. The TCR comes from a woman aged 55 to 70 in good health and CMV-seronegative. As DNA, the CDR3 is TGTGCCAGCAGTTTAGTTGGGGGGGCCGACCCTGGGGCCAACGTCCTGACTTTC. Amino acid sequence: CASSLVGGADPGANVLTF.